This TCR beta chain was identified during a study of blood T cell repertoires in COVID-19. Study in general: The study drew acute and convalescent COVID-19 samples from the United States, Italy and Spain.

Methods used by the authors: Reference gene primer amplification gave estimated nucleated cell counts. Repertoires were generated with immunoSEQ multiplex PCR, while TCRdb's copy carries only in-frame clones and drops some. That table furnishes V, J and clone size, whereas the DNA furnished D and trimming. The repertoire holds tens of thousands of clones, with just over 90% as singletons. V was trimmed by 3 bases and J by 6 bases, leaving 17 bases between them. The V gene's germline CDR1 is KGHSH and CDR2 LQKENI. The CDR3 extends over 15 amino acids. The sequenced material came from peripheral blood. The V call is TRBV18, the J call TRBJ1-1; D is undetermined. This sequence was found in a woman aged 40-49 years with active COVID-19. The CDR3 nucleotides are TGTGCCAGCTCACCCCCGACTAGCCTTTCGCCTGAAGCTTTCTTT. Translating gives CASSPPTSLSPEAFF.